What follows are 2 T cell receptor beta chains derived from one specimen sequenced in a study of cytomegalovirus exposure and HLA in healthy donors. Use of 60 Vbeta and 13 Jbeta primers characterized the PCR. This table comes from immunoSEQ multiplex PCR, and its TCRdb copy is limited to in-frame clones, with some not included. The table records 95,000 to 150,000 clones, just under 75% of them present only once. Material: PBMCs. These receptors came from a man aged 60-69 years in good health and CMV-seropositive.

The chain is built from TRBV27 and TRBJ2-2; tentatively, D is TRBD2 (5 bases). V dropped 1 base and J dropped 2 bases, with 11 bases sitting between them. This CDR3 contains 16 residues. Germline-derived CDR1 and CDR2 are MNHEY and SMNVEV (reference sequence). The CDR3 loop reads CASSLWAGINTGELFF. In DNA form, the CDR3 reads TGTGCCAGCAGTTTATGGGCCGGGATTAACACCGGGGAGCTGTTTTTT.

In this sample, this clone turned up a few times. The same CDR3 arises from other DNA sequences in this sample as well. The chain has TRBV2 and TRBJ1-6; perhaps TRBD1 as D (5 bases). V lost 8 bases to trimming and J lost 0 bases, with 8 bases between them. The germline CDR1 and CDR2 sequences are SNHLY and FYNNEI. The CDR3 is 14 amino acids. The CDR3 here is CASGGTSYNSPLHF. The CDR3 DNA is TGTGCCAGCGGCGGGACCTCCTATAATTCACCCCTCCACTTT.